A selection of T cell receptor beta chains follows, all from one sample in a study of T cell repertoires in cytomegalovirus infection. Via MiXCR, TCRdb re-called the reads, giving one row per CDR3 protein. Counted here are 250,000 or so distinct CDR3 sequences, around 15% occurring once; the ten biggest clones make up around half. Sequenced material: CD8+ T cells from PBMCs. All receptors derive from a human donor in good health (CMV status not recorded). Some clones in this sample may be carry-over from other donors' samples. CDR3s include the opening cysteine and the closing phenylalanine or tryptophan. The D gene is left open where the match is weak. Expanded clones are given a class, and other clones once, few, many or no size at all.

size: few
D: TRBD1
J: TRBJ1-1
V: TRBV20-1
CDR3: CSARGTGVVGTEAFF
DNA: TGCAGTGCTAGGGGGACAGGGGTCGTCGGCACTGAAGCTTTCTTT

size: few
D: TRBD1
J: TRBJ2-7
V: TRBV10-2
CDR3: CASRTGISYEQYF
DNA: TGCGCCAGCAGGACAGGGATCTCCTACGAGCAGTACTTC

size: few
D: NA
J: TRBJ2-1
V: TRBV20-1
CDR3: CSAREGNEQFF
DNA: TGCAGTGCTAGAGAGGGCAATGAGCAGTTCTTC

size: few
D: NA
J: TRBJ2-3
V: TRBV29-1
CDR3: CSVAGRASTDTQYF
DNA: TGCAGCGTTGCGGGCAGAGCTAGCACAGATACGCAGTATTTT

size: many
D: NA
J: TRBJ2-2
V: TRBV6-2/TRBV6-3
CDR3: CASSYSMVKARSTGELFF
DNA: TGTGCCAGCAGTTACTCGATGGTGAAGGCGCGTTCCACCGGGGAGCTGTTTTTT

size: NA
D: TRBD1
J: TRBJ1-2
V: TRBV5-6
CDR3: CASSVGTANGGYTF
DNA: TGTGCCAGCAGCGTAGGGACAGCCAATGGTGGCTACACCTTC

size: NA
D: NA
J: TRBJ1-2
V: TRBV15
CDR3: CATWAAYGYTF
DNA: TGTGCCACCTGGGCAGCATATGGCTACACCTTC

size: many
D: TRBD1
J: TRBJ1-1
V: TRBV7-6
CDR3: CASKGGGNGMNTEAFF
DNA: TGTGCCAGCAAAGGGGGCGGAAACGGCATGAACACTGAAGCTTTCTTT

size: few
D: TRBD2
J: TRBJ2-5
V: TRBV29-1
CDR3: CSADGGSQETQYF
DNA: TGCAGCGCCGACGGGGGGTCGCAAGAGACCCAGTACTTC

size: few
D: NA
J: TRBJ2-5
V: TRBV29-1
CDR3: CSVEDPQGKTQYF
DNA: TGCAGCGTTGAAGATCCACAGGGAAAGACCCAGTACTTC

size: NA
D: NA
J: TRBJ2-7
V: TRBV12-3/TRBV12-4
CDR3: CASSYGYYEQYF
DNA: TGTGCCAGCAGTTATGGCTACTACGAGCAGTACTTC

size: NA
D: NA
J: TRBJ1-1
V: TRBV19
CDR3: CASSLYGTGNTEAFF
DNA: TGTGCCAGTAGTCTCTATGGGACGGGAAACACTGAAGCTTTCTTT

size: few
D: NA
J: TRBJ2-7
V: TRBV20-1
CDR3: CSAGGLYYEQYF
DNA: TGCAGTGCTGGGGGACTCTACTACGAGCAGTACTTC

size: few
D: NA
J: TRBJ1-5
V: TRBV12-3/TRBV12-4
CDR3: CASSSPWGAHQPQHF
DNA: TGTGCCAGCAGTTCCCCCTGGGGGGCCCATCAGCCCCAGCATTTT

size: many
D: TRBD1
J: TRBJ2-5
V: TRBV19
CDR3: CASSIGWTGVPETQYF
DNA: TGTGCCAGTAGTATCGGTTGGACAGGTGTCCCAGAGACCCAGTACTTC

size: NA
D: NA
J: TRBJ1-1
V: TRBV6-2/TRBV6-3
CDR3: CASSYGREGAFF
DNA: TGTGCCAGCAGTTACGGCAGGGAAGGAGCTTTCTTT

size: NA
D: TRBD1
J: TRBJ1-1
V: TRBV19
CDR3: CASRWTGEEAFF
DNA: TGTGCCAGTAGGTGGACAGGGGAAGAAGCTTTCTTT

size: NA
D: TRBD1
J: TRBJ2-7
V: TRBV10-3
CDR3: CAIWDREDYEQYF
DNA: TGTGCCATCTGGGACAGGGAAGACTACGAGCAGTACTTC

size: many
D: TRBD2
J: TRBJ2-1
V: TRBV6-2/TRBV6-3
CDR3: CASSYSGGPYNEQFF
DNA: TGTGCCAGCAGTTATAGCGGGGGCCCCTACAATGAGCAGTTCTTC

size: few
D: NA
J: TRBJ1-6
V: TRBV4-2
CDR3: CASSLGTAGSPLHF
DNA: TGTGCCAGCAGCCTCGGGACGGCCGGTTCACCCCTCCACTTT

size: few
D: NA
J: TRBJ1-2
V: TRBV29-1
CDR3: CSVDQVIGSNYGYTF
DNA: TGCAGCGTTGACCAGGTCATAGGATCTAACTATGGCTACACCTTC

size: NA
D: TRBD2
J: TRBJ2-7
V: TRBV7-9
CDR3: CASSLDPGTSAEQYF
DNA: TGTGCCAGCAGCTTAGACCCCGGGACTAGCGCCGAGCAGTACTTC

size: many
D: TRBD1
J: TRBJ1-1
V: TRBV7-2
CDR3: CASSPDRTGGNTEAFF
DNA: TGTGCCAGCAGCCCGGACCGGACAGGGGGGAACACTGAAGCTTTCTTT

size: once
D: NA
J: TRBJ1-1
V: TRBV6-6
CDR3: CASIPQGIEAFF
DNA: TGTGCCAGCATCCCTCAGGGGATTGAAGCTTTCTTT

size: NA
D: TRBD2
J: TRBJ2-3
V: TRBV29-1
CDR3: CSVAAGGYDTQYF
DNA: TGCAGCGTTGCCGCCGGGGGGTATGATACGCAGTATTTT

size: many
D: NA
J: TRBJ2-3
V: TRBV7-9
CDR3: CASSLPSDYSSTDTQYF
DNA: TGTGCCAGCAGCTTACCCTCAGACTACTCTAGCACAGATACGCAGTATTTT

size: few
D: NA
J: TRBJ2-5
V: TRBV4-1
CDR3: CASSQEPGPYQETQYF
DNA: TGCGCCAGCAGCCAAGAGCCGGGCCCTTACCAAGAGACCCAGTACTTC

size: NA
D: NA
J: TRBJ2-2
V: TRBV15
CDR3: CATSQRFGNTGELFF
DNA: TGTGCCACCAGCCAGAGATTCGGTAACACCGGGGAGCTGTTTTTT

size: few
D: NA
J: TRBJ1-6
V: TRBV6-1
CDR3: CASSELDSNSPLHF
DNA: TGTGCCAGCAGTGAATTGGACAGTAATTCACCCCTCCACTTT

size: NA
D: NA
J: TRBJ2-7
V: TRBV19
CDR3: CASSIMRTAAVEQYF
DNA: TGTGCCAGTAGTATAATGAGGACAGCGGCAGTCGAGCAGTACTTC

size: few
D: TRBD1
J: TRBJ2-7
V: TRBV28
CDR3: CASSFLYGTGGSRAEQYF
DNA: TGTGCCAGCAGTTTCCTTTATGGGACAGGGGGTAGCAGAGCCGAGCAGTACTTC

size: many
D: TRBD2
J: TRBJ2-2
V: TRBV7-6
CDR3: CASSRLTSGGTGELFF
DNA: TGTGCCAGCAGCCGACTTACTAGCGGGGGCACCGGGGAGCTGTTTTTT

size: many
D: TRBD1
J: TRBJ1-2
V: TRBV4-1
CDR3: CASSQDLVGTGHGYTF
DNA: TGCGCCAGCAGCCAAGATCTAGTGGGGACAGGTCATGGCTACACCTTC

size: few
D: NA
J: TRBJ2-1
V: TRBV5-5
CDR3: CASSVRGSSYNEQFF
DNA: TGTGCCAGCAGCGTGAGGGGGAGCTCCTACAATGAGCAGTTCTTC

size: many
D: NA
J: TRBJ1-2
V: TRBV7-2
CDR3: CASSATGLVWDYGYTF
DNA: TGTGCCAGCAGCGCGACAGGCCTAGTCTGGGACTATGGCTACACCTTC

size: NA
D: TRBD1
J: TRBJ2-3
V: TRBV5-1
CDR3: CASSRKKRDRWTDTQYF
DNA: TGCGCCAGCAGCCGCAAGAAACGGGACAGGTGGACAGATACGCAGTATTTT

size: many
D: NA
J: TRBJ1-2
V: TRBV28
CDR3: CASSPISSTRGYTF
DNA: TGTGCCAGCAGCCCGATAAGCTCGACGCGGGGCTACACCTTC

size: few
D: TRBD1
J: TRBJ2-7
V: TRBV27
CDR3: CASAGQGTYEQYF
DNA: TGTGCCAGCGCGGGACAGGGGACCTACGAGCAGTACTTC